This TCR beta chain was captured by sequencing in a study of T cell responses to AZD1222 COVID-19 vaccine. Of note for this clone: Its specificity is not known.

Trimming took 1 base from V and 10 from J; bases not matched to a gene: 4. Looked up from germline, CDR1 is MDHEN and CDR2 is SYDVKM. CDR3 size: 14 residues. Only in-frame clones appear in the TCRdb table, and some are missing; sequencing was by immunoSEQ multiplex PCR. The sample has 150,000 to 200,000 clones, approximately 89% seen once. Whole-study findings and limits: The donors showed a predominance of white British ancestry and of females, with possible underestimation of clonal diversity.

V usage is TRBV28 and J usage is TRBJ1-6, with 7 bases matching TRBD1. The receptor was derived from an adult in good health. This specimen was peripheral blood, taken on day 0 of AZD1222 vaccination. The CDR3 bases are TGTGCCAGCAGTTTATACAGGGGAGGGTCACCCCTCCACTTT. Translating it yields CASSLYRGGSPLHF.